This is a list of T cell receptor beta chains from one sample in a study of T cells in Graves' hyperthyroidism and ophthalmopathy. Via MiXCR, TCRdb re-called the multiplex PCR reads, giving one row per CDR3 protein. This repertoire shows about 250,000 distinct CDR3 sequences, about 20% found once; its top ten account for over 55%. Sequencing input: blood. These TCRs come from a young man with Graves' ophthalmopathy. Each CDR3 is given with its conserved first and last residue. Each record gives: clone size, V gene, J gene, D gene, CDR3 protein, CDR3 DNA. The D gene is left open where the match is weak. The size entry is marked missing in some rows and otherwise reads once, few, many or a size class.

clone_size: once; v_call: TRBV20-1; j_call: TRBJ2-7; d_call: NA; cdr3_aa: CSATLQGSHEQYF; cdr3_nt: TGCAGTGCTACTCTCCAGGGATCCCATGAGCAGTACTTC
clone_size: NA; v_call: TRBV11-3; j_call: TRBJ2-1; d_call: NA; cdr3_aa: CASSPVTGSYNEQFF; cdr3_nt: TGTGCCAGCAGCCCCGTGACCGGGTCCTACAATGAGCAGTTCTTC
clone_size: few; v_call: TRBV12-5; j_call: TRBJ2-5; d_call: TRBD2; cdr3_aa: CASGFSGRPQETQYF; cdr3_nt: TGTGCTAGTGGATTTAGCGGGAGACCCCAAGAGACCCAGTACTTC
clone_size: NA; v_call: TRBV28; j_call: TRBJ2-7; d_call: NA; cdr3_aa: CASSFGRVLSYEQYF; cdr3_nt: TGTGCCAGCAGTTTTGGCAGGGTACTCTCCTACGAGCAGTACTTC
clone_size: many; v_call: TRBV12-3/TRBV12-4; j_call: TRBJ2-3; d_call: TRBD2; cdr3_aa: CASSPARSGRARTDTQYF; cdr3_nt: TGTGCCAGCAGCCCAGCCCGAAGCGGGAGGGCCCGCACAGATACGCAGTATTTT
clone_size: few; v_call: TRBV18; j_call: TRBJ2-7; d_call: NA; cdr3_aa: CASSPPGVLSDEQYF; cdr3_nt: TGTGCCAGCTCACCACCAGGGGTCCTAAGCGACGAGCAGTACTTC
clone_size: few; v_call: TRBV5-1; j_call: TRBJ1-1; d_call: NA; cdr3_aa: CASSLDFGDLTEAFF; cdr3_nt: TGCGCCAGCAGCTTGGACTTCGGGGATTTGACTGAAGCTTTCTTT
clone_size: NA; v_call: TRBV14; j_call: TRBJ1-4; d_call: NA; cdr3_aa: CASSQVSGRGEKLFF; cdr3_nt: TGTGCCAGCAGCCAAGTTTCAGGGCGAGGGGAAAAACTGTTTTTT
clone_size: NA; v_call: TRBV7-9; j_call: TRBJ2-2; d_call: NA; cdr3_aa: CASSPAGPDTGELFF; cdr3_nt: TGTGCCAGCAGCCCAGCGGGCCCGGACACCGGGGAGCTGTTTTTT
clone_size: many; v_call: TRBV28; j_call: TRBJ2-2; d_call: NA; cdr3_aa: CASRKDGDTGELFF; cdr3_nt: TGTGCCAGCAGGAAGGACGGTGACACCGGGGAGCTGTTTTTT
clone_size: NA; v_call: TRBV29-1; j_call: TRBJ1-1; d_call: NA; cdr3_aa: CSVEGVTEAFF; cdr3_nt: TGCAGCGTTGAAGGGGTTACTGAAGCTTTCTTT
clone_size: few; v_call: TRBV5-1; j_call: TRBJ2-5; d_call: TRBD2; cdr3_aa: CASSERTSHETQYF; cdr3_nt: TGCGCCAGCAGCGAAAGGACTAGTCACGAGACCCAGTACTTC
clone_size: NA; v_call: TRBV7-6; j_call: TRBJ2-1; d_call: NA; cdr3_aa: CASSWGTGGEQFF; cdr3_nt: TGTGCCAGCAGCTGGGGTACCGGGGGTGAGCAGTTCTTC
clone_size: few; v_call: TRBV3-1; j_call: TRBJ2-5; d_call: NA; cdr3_aa: CASSQVVGATETQYF; cdr3_nt: TGTGCCAGCAGCCAAGTTGTGGGAGCGACGGAGACCCAGTACTTC
clone_size: many; v_call: TRBV11-2; j_call: TRBJ1-1; d_call: NA; cdr3_aa: CASSLAGTLNTEAFF; cdr3_nt: TGTGCCAGCAGCCTAGCGGGGACCTTGAACACTGAAGCTTTCTTT
clone_size: NA; v_call: TRBV28; j_call: TRBJ2-2; d_call: NA; cdr3_aa: CASSPPRVSSGELFF; cdr3_nt: TGTGCCAGCAGTCCTCCCCGTGTGAGCTCCGGGGAGCTGTTTTTT
clone_size: many; v_call: TRBV2; j_call: TRBJ1-1; d_call: TRBD1; cdr3_aa: CASSKDRKAWNTEAFF; cdr3_nt: TGTGCCAGCAGTAAGGACAGGAAAGCTTGGAACACTGAAGCTTTCTTT
clone_size: NA; v_call: TRBV6-1; j_call: TRBJ2-1; d_call: NA; cdr3_aa: CASSKDHWGGSVYNEQFF; cdr3_nt: TGTGCCAGCAGTAAGGACCACTGGGGGGGCTCAGTATACAATGAGCAGTTCTTC